A selection of T cell receptor beta chains follows, all from one sample in a study of CD8 T cells in ankylosing spondylitis. TCRdb redid the calling of the 5' RACE reads with MiXCR, one entry per CDR3 protein. The table has 10,000 or so distinct CDR3 sequences, roughly 6% seen once. Source material: blood, either unsorted or a sorted T cell fraction (not recorded which). The receptors stem from a female donor with ankylosing spondylitis or in good health (not recorded which). The CDR3 runs from the conserved cysteine through the conserved F or W. D genes are given only for firm matches. Expanded clones get a size class; other rows say once, few or many, or leave the size out.

d_call clone_size j_call v_call cdr3_aa cdr3_nt
TRBD2 - TRBJ2-4 TRBV9 CASSAGGGAKNIQYF TGTGCCAGCAGCGCCGGGGGGGGGGCCAAAAACATTCAGTACTTC
TRBD2 many TRBJ2-3 TRBV9 CASSTQRGGHTDTQYF TGTGCCAGCAGCACCCAGCGGGGGGGCCACACAGATACGCAGTATTTT
- - TRBJ2-3 TRBV9 CASSGGFKDTQYF TGTGCCAGCAGCGGGGGATTTAAGGATACGCAGTATTTT
TRBD2 many TRBJ2-1 TRBV9 CASSDPGTSGRDEQFF TGTGCCAGCAGCGATCCCGGGACTAGCGGGCGCGATGAGCAGTTCTTC
- many TRBJ2-3 TRBV9 CASSLEGSGGLMDTQYF TGTGCCAGCAGCCTAGAGGGTTCGGGGGGCCTTATGGATACGCAGTATTTT
- medium-sized TRBJ2-7 TRBV9 CASSPGGPPYEQYF TGTGCCAGCAGCCCCGGGGGGCCTCCGTACGAGCAGTACTTC
- - TRBJ2-5 TRBV9 CASSGSGDQETQYF TGTGCCAGCAGCGGTAGCGGAGATCAAGAGACCCAGTACTTC
TRBD1 many TRBJ2-7 TRBV9 CASSPGTGPPYEQYF TGTGCCAGCAGCCCTGGGACAGGGCCCCCCTACGAGCAGTACTTC
- medium-sized TRBJ1-5 TRBV9 CASSVGGANQPQHF TGTGCCAGCAGCGTTGGTGGGGCCAATCAGCCCCAGCATTTT
TRBD1 many TRBJ2-1 TRBV9 CASSVERQGSRNEQFF TGTGCCAGCAGCGTAGAGAGACAGGGCTCGAGGAATGAGCAGTTCTTC
TRBD1 many TRBJ1-2 TRBV9 CASSAGPGQGASGYTF TGTGCCAGCAGCGCGGGCCCGGGACAGGGGGCGAGTGGCTACACCTTC
- many TRBJ1-4 TRBV9 CASSVDESEKLFF TGTGCCAGCAGCGTGGACGAATCTGAAAAACTGTTTTTT
TRBD1 few TRBJ2-3 TRBV9 CASSVGSGGVADTQYF TGTGCCAGCAGCGTAGGGTCAGGGGGCGTCGCAGATACGCAGTATTTT
- many TRBJ2-1 TRBV9 CASSASNGWNEQFF TGTGCCAGCAGCGCCAGCAATGGGTGGAATGAGCAGTTCTTC
- many TRBJ2-1 TRBV9 CASSLGTVLTQYNEQFF TGTGCCAGCAGCCTCGGGACCGTCCTTACCCAATACAATGAGCAGTTCTTC
- medium-sized TRBJ2-1 TRBV9 CASSVGDTNEQFF TGTGCCAGCAGCGTAGGTGACACCAATGAGCAGTTCTTC
TRBD2 many TRBJ2-3 TRBV9 CASSDSGAGAVDTQYF TGTGCCAGCAGCGATTCGGGAGCGGGAGCGGTAGATACGCAGTATTTT
- - TRBJ2-4 TRBV21-1 CASRTGSAKNIQYF TGTGCCAGCAGGACAGGATCTGCCAAAAACATTCAGTACTTC
TRBD2 many TRBJ2-2 TRBV9 CASSAPSGGNTGELFF TGTGCCAGCAGCGCTCCTAGCGGGGGGAACACCGGGGAGCTGTTTTTT
- many TRBJ2-1 TRBV9 CASSVGGSDPYNEQFF TGTGCCAGCAGCGTAGGGGGTAGCGACCCCTACAATGAGCAGTTCTTC
- many TRBJ1-5 TRBV9 CASSADWGGNQPQHF TGTGCCAGCAGCGCCGATTGGGGCGGCAATCAGCCCCAGCATTTT
- many TRBJ2-6 TRBV9 CASSLGLSGANVLTF TGTGCCAGCAGTCTCGGCCTTTCTGGGGCCAACGTCCTGACTTTC
- many TRBJ2-7 TRBV9 CASSVGQARYEQYF TGTGCCAGCAGCGTAGGACAGGCCCGCTACGAGCAGTACTTC
TRBD2 many TRBJ2-1 TRBV9 CASSPRTSGNNEQFF TGTGCCAGCAGCCCGCGGACTAGCGGTAACAATGAGCAGTTCTTC
- many TRBJ1-5 TRBV9 CASSGDYSNQPQHF TGTGCCAGCAGCGGGGACTATAGCAATCAGCCCCAGCATTTT
- many TRBJ2-1 TRBV9 CASSVRTEISSYNEQFF TGTGCCAGCAGCGTCCGAACAGAGATTAGCTCCTACAATGAGCAGTTCTTC
TRBD2 - TRBJ2-5 TRBV9 CASSLIGGAQETQYF TGTGCCAGCAGTCTGATCGGGGGGGCCCAGGAGACCCAGTACTTC
TRBD2 medium-sized TRBJ2-3 TRBV9 CASSFQGGLAGEGTDTQYF TGTGCCAGCAGCTTCCAAGGAGGACTAGCGGGAGAGGGCACAGATACGCAGTATTTT